Below are 16 T cell receptor beta chains sequenced from a single sample in a study of blood T cell repertoires in COVID-19. Sequencing was performed with immunoSEQ multiplex PCR; in TCRdb, only in-frame clones are kept and a portion is missing. In the table there are 190,000 or so clones, 70% to 90% of which are singletons. Sequencing used PBMCs or T cells enriched from blood (not recorded which). These receptor sequences come from a woman in her thirties who had been exposed to COVID-19.

The genes are TRBV6-5 and TRBJ1-2, with 10 positions matching TRBD1. The CDR3 sequence is 15 residues long. Germline V gives CDR1 MNHEY, CDR2 SVGAGI. The V segment lost 0 bases and the J segment 4 bases; nucleotides outside the gene matches: 2. CDR3 nucleotide sequence: TGTGCCAGCAGTTACTCGGGACAGGGGCCCTATGGCTACACCTTC. It translates to CASSYSGQGPYGYTF.

The J gene is TRBJ1-2, the V gene TRBV5-1; D is unclear. The CDR3 loop spans 18 amino acids. Between the trimmed V and J ends, which lost 4 bases and 5 bases, there was a span of 27 bases. Per germline, CDR1 SGHRS and CDR2 YFSETQ. The CDR3 sequence: CASSRLWSPPYDLYGYTF. The CDR3 DNA follows: TGCGCCAGCAGCCGTTTGTGGAGCCCGCCTTATGACCTTTATGGCTACACCTTC.

This chain connects TRBV7-9 to TRBJ1-6; unclear D gene. The CDR3 is made up of 17 amino acids. Germline CDR1 reads SEHNR; CDR2 reads FQNEAQ (reference sequence). Trimming cost V 1 base and J 0 bases, with 10 bases left between them. The CDR3 DNA reads as TGTGCCAGCAGCTTAGGAACAGTAAGCTCCTATAATTCACCCCTCCACTTT. It specifies CASSLGTVSSYNSPLHF.

V is TRBV12-5 and J is TRBJ1-2; maybe TRBD1 (5 bases). This CDR3 comprises 16 residues. With 0 bases removed from V and 6 bases from J, the gap between germline ends came to 17 bases. In germline, CDR1 is LGHNT, CDR2 FRNRAP. The CDR3 region has the DNA TGTGCTAGTGGTTTGGTACAGGTAGGGGTGGGGAATGGCTACACCTTC. This codes for CASGLVQVGVGNGYTF.

The rearrangement joins TRBV11-2 to TRBJ2-1; TRBD1 agrees at 8 bases. CDR3 length: 14 amino acids. Germline loops: CDR1 SGHAT, CDR2 FQNNGV. Losses at the gene ends were 0 bases for V and 8 bases for J; bases not matched to a gene: 3. CDR3 residues: CASSLDNRGYEQFF. The CDR3 DNA is TGTGCCAGCAGCTTAGATAACAGGGGGTATGAGCAGTTCTTC.

This clone was detected a few times. The chain recombines TRBV5-1 with TRBJ2-2; 8 nucleotides agree with TRBD2. After removal of 0 bases from V and 7 bases from J, the junction contained 8 bases not matched to a gene. CDR3 size: 16 residues. CDR1 SGHRS and CDR2 YFSETQ come from the germline V gene. The CDR3 protein is CASSLDDGLAGGELFF. The CDR3, as DNA: TGCGCCAGCAGCTTGGATGACGGACTAGCAGGCGGGGAGCTGTTTTTT.

The rearrangement uses TRBV7-9 and TRBJ2-1, with 11 bases identical to TRBD2. V dropped 2 bases and J dropped 9; count of bases not matched to a gene: 9. The length of the CDR3 is 16 residues. Germline assignment: CDR1 SEHNR and CDR2 FQNEAQ (reference sequence). CDR3 sequence reads: CASSLSTSGGSGEQFF. The CDR3 DNA is TGTGCCAGCAGCTTATCCACTAGCGGGGGTTCTGGTGAGCAGTTCTTC. The full variable domain, in which reference TRBV7-9 and TRBJ2-1 provide the parts outside the CDR3, is DTGVSQNPRHKITKRGQNVTFRCDPISEHNRLYWYRQTLGQGPEFLTYFQNEAQLEKSRLLSDRFSAERPKGSFSTLEIQRTEQGDSAMYLCASSLSTSGGSGEQFFGPGTRLTVL.

The chain combines TRBV13 with TRBJ2-3, with TRBD2 identical over 10 bases. The trim removed 1 base at V and 6 bases at J, leaving 7 bases unmatched. The germline CDR1 and CDR2 sequences are PRHDT and FYEKMQ (reference sequence). This CDR3 is built from 16 residues. CDR3 DNA sequence: TGTGCCAGCAGCTTAGCCTTAGCGGGGGGTACGGATACGCAGTATTTT. Its translation is CASSLALAGGTDTQYF.

This chain connects TRBV23-1 to TRBJ2-3; D perhaps matches TRBD1 (7 bases). TRBV23-1 is filed as an ORF, its function uncertain. Trimming left V 5 bases short and J 1 base short, with 22 bases between. The CDR3 sequence is 18 residues long. DNA of the CDR3: TGCGCCAGCAGTAAAGAGGCAGGGGGGCGTGGCGGCACAGATACGCAGTATTTT. Protein product: CASSKEAGGRGGTDTQYF.

The chain couples TRBV12-3 or TRBV12-4 to TRBJ1-1; D not resolved. The V gene lost 0 bases and the J gene lost 7 bases, with 6 bases spanning the gap. The CDR3 totals 12 residues. This CDR3 reads CASSLAANEAFF. The CDR3 DNA follows: TGTGCCAGCAGTTTAGCGGCCAATGAAGCTTTCTTT.

V gene TRBV7-8 combines with J gene TRBJ1-6; 9 bases line up with TRBD1. J was trimmed by 7 bases and V by 1 base; bases with no gene match: 2. In germline, CDR1 is SGHVS, CDR2 FQNEAQ. The CDR3 has 15 residues. The CDR3: CASSLGGTGNSPLHF. The CDR3 DNA reads TGTGCCAGCAGCTTAGGTGGGACAGGGAATTCACCCCTCCACTTT. Combining the CDR3 with reference TRBV7-8 and TRBJ1-6 gives the whole variable domain GAGVSQSPRYKVAKRGQDVALRCDPISGHVSLFWYQQALGQGPEFLTYFQNEAQLDKSGLPSDRFFAERPEGSVSTLKIQRTQQEDSAVYLCASSLGGTGNSPLHFGNGTRLTVT.

The chain joins TRBV10-2 to TRBJ2-1; D perhaps matches TRBD2 (5 bases). The V end lost 4 bases, the J end lost 9 bases, and 16 bases lay between the germline ends. CDR3 length equals 14 residues. Germline V CDR1 and CDR2: WSHSY, SAAADI. CDR3 DNA sequence: TGCGCCAGCAGTGGTAATAGATTGGGAGCTGAGCAGTTCTTC. Its protein product is CASSGNRLGAEQFF.

The chain is built from TRBV14 and TRBJ1-2; TRBD1 matches 8 bases. This CDR3 is 17 amino acids long. Germline V gene sequence: CDR1 SGHDN, CDR2 FVKESK. The trim removed 3 bases at V and 3 bases at J, leaving 12 bases unmatched. CDR3 sequence reads: CASSHPVRGRLDYGYTF. The CDR3, as DNA: TGTGCCAGCAGCCATCCGGTCAGGGGGCGCTTGGACTATGGCTACACCTTC.

This clone has only a few counts. The chain carries TRBV7-2 and TRBJ2-7; D possibly corresponds to TRBD1 (6 bases). This CDR3 comprises 16 residues. The V gene lost 5 bases and the J gene lost 4 bases, with 21 bases spanning the gap. The germline V gene encodes CDR1 SGHTA and CDR2 FQGNSA. In nucleotides, the CDR3 is TGTGCCAGCAGCCCAAGACGTGGCAGGGGCCTTTACGAGCAGTACTTC. It codes for CASSPRRGRGLYEQYF.

The V call is TRBV3-1 (or the pseudogene TRBV3-2), the J call TRBJ2-7; 12 bases are shared with TRBD1. V lost 4 bases and J lost 4; bases outside the gene matches: 5. The germline V gene encodes CDR1 LGHDT and CDR2 YNNKEL (reference sequence). This CDR3 has 15 residues. The CDR3, as DNA: TGTGCCAGCAGCCCGGGGGACAGGGGGCTGTACGAGCAGTACTTC. The encoded protein is CASSPGDRGLYEQYF.

The V gene is TRBV5-1, the J gene TRBJ1-2; unclear D gene. This CDR3 has 15 amino acids. The V end was cut by 0 bases, the J end by 3 bases, with 12 bases between. Germline V gene lookup returns CDR1 SGHRS and CDR2 YFSETQ. CDR3 in amino acids: CASSLAVPLHYGYTF. The CDR3 DNA is TGCGCCAGCAGCTTGGCCGTCCCACTACACTATGGCTACACCTTC. The variable domain in full, completed from reference TRBV5-1 and TRBJ1-2, reads KAGVTQTPRYLIKTRGQQVTLSCSPISGHRSVSWYQQTPGQGLQFLFEYFSETQRNKGNFPGRFSGRQFSNSRSEMNVSTLELGDSALYLCASSLAVPLHYGYTFGSGTRLTVV.